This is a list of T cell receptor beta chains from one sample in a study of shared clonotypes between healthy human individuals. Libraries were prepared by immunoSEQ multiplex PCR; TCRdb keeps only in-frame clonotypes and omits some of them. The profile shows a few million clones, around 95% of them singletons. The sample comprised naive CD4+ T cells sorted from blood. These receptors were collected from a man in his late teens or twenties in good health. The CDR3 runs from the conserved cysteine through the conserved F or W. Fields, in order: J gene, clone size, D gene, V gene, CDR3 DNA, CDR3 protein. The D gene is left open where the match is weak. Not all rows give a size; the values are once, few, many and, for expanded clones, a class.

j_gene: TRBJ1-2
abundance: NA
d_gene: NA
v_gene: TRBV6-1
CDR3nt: TGTGCCAGCAGTAACGGATTGGGTGGCTACACCTTC
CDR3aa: CASSNGLGGYTF

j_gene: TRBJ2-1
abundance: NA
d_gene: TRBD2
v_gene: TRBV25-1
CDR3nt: TGTGCCAGCAGTGACGCCGGGACTAGCGGAGCTTACAATGAGCAGTTCTTC
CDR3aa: CASSDAGTSGAYNEQFF

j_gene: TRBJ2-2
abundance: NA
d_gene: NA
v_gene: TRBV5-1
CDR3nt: TGCGCCAGCAGCGGCGGACCGTCCGGGGAGCTGTTTTTT
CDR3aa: CASSGGPSGELFF

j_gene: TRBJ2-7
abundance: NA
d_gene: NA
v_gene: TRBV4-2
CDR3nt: TGTGCCAGCAGCCAAGATCTGACGCAGTACTTC
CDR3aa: CASSQDLTQYF

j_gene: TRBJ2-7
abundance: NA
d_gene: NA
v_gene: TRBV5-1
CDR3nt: TGCGCCAGCAGCTTGGTTCAGGACCGAACCTACGAGCAGTACTTC
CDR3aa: CASSLVQDRTYEQYF

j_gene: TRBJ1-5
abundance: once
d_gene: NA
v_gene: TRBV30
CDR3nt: TGTGCCTGGAGTGGGGGACATTTCAATCAGCCCCAGCATTTT
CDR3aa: CAWSGGHFNQPQHF

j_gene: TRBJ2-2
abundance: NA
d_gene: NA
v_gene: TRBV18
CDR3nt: TGTGCCAGCTCACCTGACAGGAACACCGGGGAGCTGTTTTTT
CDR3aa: CASSPDRNTGELFF

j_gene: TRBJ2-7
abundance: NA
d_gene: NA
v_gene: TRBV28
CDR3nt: TGTGCCAGCAGTCCCGGGGGCAGGGTCCACGAGCAGTACTTC
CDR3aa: CASSPGGRVHEQYF

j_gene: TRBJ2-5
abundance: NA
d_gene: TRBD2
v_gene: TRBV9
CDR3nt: TGTGCCAGCAGCGTAGGGTCTCTAGCGGGGGCCCAGTACTTC
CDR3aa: CASSVGSLAGAQYF

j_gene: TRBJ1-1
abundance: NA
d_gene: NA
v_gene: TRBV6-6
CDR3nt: TGTGCCAGCAGTTACGCAGGGAACACTGAAGCTTTCTTT
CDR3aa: CASSYAGNTEAFF

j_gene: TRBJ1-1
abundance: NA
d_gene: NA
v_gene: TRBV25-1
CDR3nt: TGTGCCAGCAGTGAATTAGACAGGATGAACACTGAAGCTTTCTTT
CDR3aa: CASSELDRMNTEAFF

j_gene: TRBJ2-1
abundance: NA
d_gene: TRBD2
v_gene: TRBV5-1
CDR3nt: TGCGCCAGCAGCTTCTCGGCGGGACTAGGGGAGAATGAGCAGTTCTTC
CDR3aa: CASSFSAGLGENEQFF

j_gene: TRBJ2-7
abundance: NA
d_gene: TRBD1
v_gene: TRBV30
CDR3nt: TGTGCCTGGAGTACCGGGACAGGGGGCTACGAGCAGTACTTC
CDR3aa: CAWSTGTGGYEQYF

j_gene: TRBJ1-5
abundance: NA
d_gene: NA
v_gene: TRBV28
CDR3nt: TGTGCCAGCAGTCGTCTCCCGGCAGCCAATCAGCCCCAGCATTTT
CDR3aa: CASSRLPAANQPQHF

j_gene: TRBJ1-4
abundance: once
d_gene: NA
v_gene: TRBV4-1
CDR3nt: TGCGCCAGCAGCGTTCGGCCAATTGAAAAACTGTTTTTT
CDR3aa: CASSVRPIEKLFF

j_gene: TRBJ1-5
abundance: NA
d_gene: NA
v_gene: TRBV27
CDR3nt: TGTGCCAGCAGTCTGGGACGTTCGAATCAGCCCCAGCATTTT
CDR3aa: CASSLGRSNQPQHF

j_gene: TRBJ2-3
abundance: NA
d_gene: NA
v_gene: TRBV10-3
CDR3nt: TGTGCCATCAGTGAGATGGGGGGGCTCAGCACAGATACGCAGTATTTT
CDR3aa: CAISEMGGLSTDTQYF

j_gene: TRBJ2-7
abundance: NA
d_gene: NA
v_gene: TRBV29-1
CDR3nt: TGCAGCGTTCAGGGGTACTACGAGCAGTACTTC
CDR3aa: CSVQGYYEQYF